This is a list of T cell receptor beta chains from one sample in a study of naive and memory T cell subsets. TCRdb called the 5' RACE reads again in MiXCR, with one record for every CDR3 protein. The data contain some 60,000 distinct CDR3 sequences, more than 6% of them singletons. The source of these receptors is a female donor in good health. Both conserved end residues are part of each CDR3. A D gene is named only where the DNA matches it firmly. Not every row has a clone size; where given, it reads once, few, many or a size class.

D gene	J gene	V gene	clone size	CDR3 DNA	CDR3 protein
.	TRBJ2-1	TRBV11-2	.	TGTGCCAGCAGCTCCAGATGGGATGAGCAGTTCTTC	CASSSRWDEQFF
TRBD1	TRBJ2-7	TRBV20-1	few	TGCAGTGCTACGATACCCGGGGCAGGGGGATACGAGCAGTACTTC	CSATIPGAGGYEQYF
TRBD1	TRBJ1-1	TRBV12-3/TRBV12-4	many	TGTGCCACATACAGGGGGCAGGAGACTGAAGCTTTCTTT	CATYRGQETEAFF
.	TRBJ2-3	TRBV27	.	TGTGCCAGCAGTTCGGTGGATACGCAGTATTTT	CASSSVDTQYF
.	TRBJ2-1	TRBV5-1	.	TGCGCCAGCAGCTTTGCGACAGCCAACAATGAGCAGTTCTTC	CASSFATANNEQFF
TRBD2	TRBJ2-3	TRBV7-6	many	TGTGCCAGCACCTCACTAGCGGGGGCACTCACAGATACGCAGTATTTT	CASTSLAGALTDTQYF
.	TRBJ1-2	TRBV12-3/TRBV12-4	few	TGTGCCAGCAGGGATTCAGGTAGAATCTACACCTTC	CASRDSGRIYTF
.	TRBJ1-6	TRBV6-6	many	TGTGCCACGGAGAGCTCCTATAATTCACCCCTCCACTTT	CATESSYNSPLHF
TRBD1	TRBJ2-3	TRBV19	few	TGTGCCAGTAGTATAAGGGACAGGGGGTATACAGATACGCAGTATTTT	CASSIRDRGYTDTQYF
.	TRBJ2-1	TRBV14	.	TGTGCCAGCAGCCAAGACGGGAGTGTCGTGAATGAGCAGTTCTTC	CASSQDGSVVNEQFF
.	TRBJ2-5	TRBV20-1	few	TGCAGTGCCACCGAGGACCCCGAGGGAGAGACCCAGTACTTC	CSATEDPEGETQYF
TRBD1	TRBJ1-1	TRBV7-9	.	TGTGCCAGCAGCTTAGTACAGGGGCGGGGCGCTGAAGCTTTCTTT	CASSLVQGRGAEAFF
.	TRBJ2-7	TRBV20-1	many	TGCAGTGCTTCCCAGGGGGGACACTCCTACGAGCAGTACTTC	CSASQGGHSYEQYF
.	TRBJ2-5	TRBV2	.	TGTGCCAGCACCTCCATCGAGGGGGACCTTTGGGGGACCCAGCACTTC	CASTSIEGDLWGTQHF
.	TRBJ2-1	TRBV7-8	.	TGTGCCAGCAGCCCCACCGGACAGTTCAATGAGCAGTTCTTC	CASSPTGQFNEQFF
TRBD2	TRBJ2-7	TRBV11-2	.	TGTGCCAGCAGCTTAGTAGCGGGAGTTTACGAGCAGTACTTC	CASSLVAGVYEQYF
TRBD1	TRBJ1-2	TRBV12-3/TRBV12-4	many	TGTGCCAGCAGCCGCAGGGGGCGCGGCTATGGCTACACCTTC	CASSRRGRGYGYTF
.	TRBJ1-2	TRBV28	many	TGTGCCAGCAAGGCAAACTATGGCTACACCTTC	CASKANYGYTF
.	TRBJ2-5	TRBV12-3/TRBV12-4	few	TGTGCCAGCAGTTTCGAGGGAGAGACCCAGTACTTC	CASSFEGETQYF
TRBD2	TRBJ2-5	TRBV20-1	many	TGCAGTGCTAGGGGAGCGGGAGGGCCAGAGACCCAGTACTTC	CSARGAGGPETQYF
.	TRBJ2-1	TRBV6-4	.	TGTGCCAGCAGTGAACAGCTCTCCTACAATGAGCAGTTCTTC	CASSEQLSYNEQFF
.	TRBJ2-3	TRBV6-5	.	TGTGCCAGCAGGCCCCGGGGGACCCCTACAGATACGCAGTATTTT	CASRPRGTPTDTQYF
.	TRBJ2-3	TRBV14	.	TGTGCCAGCAGCCAAGCTACTAGCCCAGATACGCAGTATTTT	CASSQATSPDTQYF
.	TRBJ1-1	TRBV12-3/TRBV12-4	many	TGTGCCAGCAGTTTAGCGGGGGAAGGGACTGAAGCTTTCTTT	CASSLAGEGTEAFF
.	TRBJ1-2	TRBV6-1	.	TGTGCCAGCAGCCGGGGGAATTACGGCGACACCTTC	CASSRGNYGDTF
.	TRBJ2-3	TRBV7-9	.	TGTGCCAGCCGTAGGGCAGATACGCAGTATTTT	CASRRADTQYF
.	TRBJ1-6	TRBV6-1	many	TGTGCCAGCAGGAGGACAGAACCCTCCTCACCCCTCCACTTT	CASRRTEPSSPLHF
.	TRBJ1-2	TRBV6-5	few	TGTGCCAGCAGCGGGCAGTGGGCCATCTATGGCTACACCTTC	CASSGQWAIYGYTF
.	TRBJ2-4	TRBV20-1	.	TGCAGTGCTAGAGATCGGTCCGGGACAGCCAAAAACATTCAGTACTTC	CSARDRSGTAKNIQYF
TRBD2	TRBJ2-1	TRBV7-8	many	TGTGCCAGCAGCTTAGCCCTGGGACTAGCGGGAGCTGAGCAGTTCTTC	CASSLALGLAGAEQFF
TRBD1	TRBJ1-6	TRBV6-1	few	TGTGCCAGCAGTGAAAAAGTAGCGACAGGGTTTGATTCACCCCTCCACTTT	CASSEKVATGFDSPLHF
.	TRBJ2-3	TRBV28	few	TGTGCCAGCAGATCGACCGGGGCTAGCACAGATACGCAGTATTTT	CASRSTGASTDTQYF
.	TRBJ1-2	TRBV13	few	TGTGCCAGCAGCTTAAGAGTGTTAGCGGGGGGCTACACCTTC	CASSLRVLAGGYTF
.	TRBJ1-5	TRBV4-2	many	TGTGCCAGCAGCCTAGATCACGACAGTCTACAGCCCCAGCATTTT	CASSLDHDSLQPQHF
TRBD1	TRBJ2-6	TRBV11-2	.	TGTGCCAGCAGCTGGACAGGGGCGGACTCTGGGGCCAACGTCCTGACTTTC	CASSWTGADSGANVLTF
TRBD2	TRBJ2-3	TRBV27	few	TGTGCCAGCAGTTCAGTCTGGGAGCGGGAGTTGGGCACAGATACGCAGTATTTT	CASSSVWERELGTDTQYF
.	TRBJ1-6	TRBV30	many	TGTGCCTGGAGACCACAGGGCTTACAAGGATCACCCCTCCACTTT	CAWRPQGLQGSPLHF
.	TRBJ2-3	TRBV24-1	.	TGTGCCACCAGTGATTTGACAGGCCCCGCGGATACGCAGTATTTT	CATSDLTGPADTQYF
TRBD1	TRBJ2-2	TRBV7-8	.	TGTGCCAGCAGTTCGGACAGGGGGCCGACCGGGGAGCTGTTTTTT	CASSSDRGPTGELFF
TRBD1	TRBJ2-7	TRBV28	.	TGTGCCAGCAGCCCCCCGACAGGGGGCCGCCCCCGGTACTTC	CASSPPTGGRPRYF
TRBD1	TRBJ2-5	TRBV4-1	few	TGCGCCAGCAGCCAGGACAGGGCGCCCCAAGAGACCCAGTACTTC	CASSQDRAPQETQYF
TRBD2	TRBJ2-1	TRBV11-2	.	TGTGCCAGCAGCCCCGGGCCTGGGGGGGGTGCCTACAATGAGCAGTTCTTC	CASSPGPGGGAYNEQFF
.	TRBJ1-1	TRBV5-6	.	TGTGCCAGCAGCATCGGACGGATGAACACTGAAGCTTTCTTT	CASSIGRMNTEAFF
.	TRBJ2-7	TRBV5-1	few	TGCGCCAGCAGCCGCGGGGAACAGCTCTACGAGCAGTACTTC	CASSRGEQLYEQYF
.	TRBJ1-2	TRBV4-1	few	TGCGCCAGCAGCCAATTCCGAGGCGTGGAGGGCGGAAGCTATGGCTACACCTTC	CASSQFRGVEGGSYGYTF